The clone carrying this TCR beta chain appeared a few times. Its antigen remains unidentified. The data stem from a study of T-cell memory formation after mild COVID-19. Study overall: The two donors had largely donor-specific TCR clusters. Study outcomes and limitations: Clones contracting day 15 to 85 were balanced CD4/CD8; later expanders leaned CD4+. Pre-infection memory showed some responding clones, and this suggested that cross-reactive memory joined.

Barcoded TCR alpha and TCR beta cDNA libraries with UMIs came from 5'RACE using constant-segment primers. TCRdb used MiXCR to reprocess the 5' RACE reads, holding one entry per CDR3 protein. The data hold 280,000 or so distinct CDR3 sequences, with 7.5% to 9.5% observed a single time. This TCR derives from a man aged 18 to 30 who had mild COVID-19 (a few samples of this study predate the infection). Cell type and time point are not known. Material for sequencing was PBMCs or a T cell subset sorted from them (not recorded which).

DNA of the CDR3: TGTGCCAGCAGCCCCCGGGCTGGGGCCAACGTCCTGACTTTC. Residues: CASSPRAGANVLTF. The chain recombines TRBV4-2 with TRBJ2-6, with D unclear. Germline CDR1 reads LGHNA; CDR2 reads YNFKEQ. This CDR3 region has 14 residues. The ends were cut back, 4 bases at V and 2 bases at J, with 6 bases in the middle.